This T cell receptor (beta chain) emerged from a study of shared clonotypes between healthy human individuals. Findings and limits, study-wide: The donor pool, a small one, limited the genetic and exposure-history diversity represented. Naive subsets generally had larger estimated richness than memory subsets.

Trimming stripped 8 bases from V and 2 bases from J, with 9 bases between. The CDR3 length is 11 residues. CDR1 and CDR2 (germline): DFQATT, SNEGSKA (reference sequence). The assay was immunoSEQ multiplex PCR, and TCRdb's table has in-frame clones only and misses some. The data contain some 2,000,000 clones, around 95% of them singletons. Of note for this clone: Its antigen is not identified.

V usage is TRBV20-1 and J usage is TRBJ1-1; no firm D call. Sequencing was performed on naive CD4+ T cells sorted from blood. Specified subset: CD45RA+ positively selected. The clonotype comes from a man in his late teens or twenties in good health. The CDR3 sequence is CSPTQNTEAFF. The CDR3 region has the DNA TGCAGTCCCACACAAAACACTGAAGCTTTCTTT.